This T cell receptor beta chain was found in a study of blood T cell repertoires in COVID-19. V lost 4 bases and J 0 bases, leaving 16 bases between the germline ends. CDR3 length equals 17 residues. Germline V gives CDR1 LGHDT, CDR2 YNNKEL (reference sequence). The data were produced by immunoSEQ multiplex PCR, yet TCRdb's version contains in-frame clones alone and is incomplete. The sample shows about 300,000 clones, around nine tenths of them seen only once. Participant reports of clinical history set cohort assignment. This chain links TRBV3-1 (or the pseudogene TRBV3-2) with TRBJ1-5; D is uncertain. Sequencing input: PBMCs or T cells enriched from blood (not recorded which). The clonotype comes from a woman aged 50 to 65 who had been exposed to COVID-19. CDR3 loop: CASSPALGLNSNQPQHF. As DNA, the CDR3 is TGTGCCAGCAGCCCCGCCTTGGGCCTTAATAGCAATCAGCCCCAGCATTTT.